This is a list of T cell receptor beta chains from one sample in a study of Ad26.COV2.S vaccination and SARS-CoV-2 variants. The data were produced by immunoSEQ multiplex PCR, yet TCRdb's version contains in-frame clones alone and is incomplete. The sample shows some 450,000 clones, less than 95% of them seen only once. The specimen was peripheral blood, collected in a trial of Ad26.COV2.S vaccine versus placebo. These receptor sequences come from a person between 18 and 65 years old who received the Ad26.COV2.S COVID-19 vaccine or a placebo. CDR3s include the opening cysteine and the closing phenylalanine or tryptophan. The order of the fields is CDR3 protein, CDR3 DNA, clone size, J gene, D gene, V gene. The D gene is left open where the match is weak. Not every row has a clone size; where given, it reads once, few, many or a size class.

CASSQGETQYF | TGTGCCAGCAGCCAGGGCGAGACCCAGTACTTC | - | TRBJ2-5 | - | TRBV3-1/TRBV3-2
CASSIPRRPNIQYF | TGTGCCAGTAGTATCCCCCGCAGGCCAAACATTCAGTACTTC | - | TRBJ2-4 | - | TRBV19
CASSPPGTGSGANVLTF | TGTGCCAGCAGCCCTCCGGGGACCGGGTCTGGGGCCAACGTCCTGACTTTC | - | TRBJ2-6 | - | TRBV28
CASSEALALKGTDTQYF | TGTGCCAGCAGTGAAGCCTTGGCGTTAAAGGGCACAGATACGCAGTATTTT | - | TRBJ2-3 | - | TRBV6-1
CASSNSGTGGDEQFF | TGTGCCAGTAGTAATTCCGGGACAGGGGGCGATGAGCAGTTCTTC | - | TRBJ2-1 | TRBD1 | TRBV19
CASSYAEKLFF | TGTGCCAGCAGTTATGCCGAAAAACTGTTTTTT | once | TRBJ1-4 | - | TRBV12-3/TRBV12-4
CAISAGAINQPQHF | TGTGCCATCAGTGCGGGGGCCATCAATCAGCCCCAGCATTTT | once | TRBJ1-5 | - | TRBV10-3
CASSDGQSNVPTNEKLFF | TGCGCCAGCAGCGACGGACAGAGCAACGTACCAACTAATGAAAAACTGTTTTTT | - | TRBJ1-4 | - | TRBV5-1
CARSLFLTGSYEQYF | TGTGCCAGAAGCTTGTTTTTGACAGGGAGCTACGAGCAGTACTTC | - | TRBJ2-7 | TRBD1 | TRBV5-3
CASSLFWGGEDNEQFF | TGTGCCAGCAGTTTGTTCTGGGGCGGAGAGGACAATGAGCAGTTCTTC | - | TRBJ2-1 | - | TRBV27
CASSYAGGPEQYF | TGTGCCAGCAGTTACGCGGGAGGGCCCGAGCAGTACTTC | - | TRBJ2-7 | TRBD2 | TRBV12-3/TRBV12-4
CASSPTGGNQKLFF | TGTGCCAGCAGCCCGACAGGGGGCAATCAAAAACTGTTTTTT | - | TRBJ1-4 | TRBD1 | TRBV7-2
CASSQGQQETQYF | TGCGCCAGCAGCCAAGGACAGCAAGAGACCCAGTACTTC | - | TRBJ2-5 | - | TRBV4-1
CSAGGYTF | TGCAGTGCGGGGGGCTACACCTTC | - | TRBJ1-2 | - | TRBV20-1
CASSVGAGGTYNEQFF | TGTGCCAGCAGCGTAGGGGCGGGAGGAACCTACAATGAGCAGTTCTTC | - | TRBJ2-1 | TRBD2 | TRBV9
CATSTGLLPGIQYF | TGTGCCACCAGCACGGGACTCCTCCCGGGCATTCAGTACTTC | - | TRBJ2-4 | - | TRBV15
CASSRTGSSYNEQFF | TGTGCCAGCAGCAGGACAGGGAGCTCCTACAATGAGCAGTTCTTC | - | TRBJ2-1 | TRBD1 | TRBV9
CASSRTGEAYEQYF | TGTGCCAGTAGTAGGACAGGGGAAGCCTACGAGCAGTACTTC | - | TRBJ2-7 | TRBD1 | TRBV19
CASRMGHGLDYGYTF | TGTGCCAGTCGCATGGGACACGGCTTGGACTATGGCTACACCTTC | - | TRBJ1-2 | - | TRBV19
CASSATSGMNTQYF | TGTGCCAGCAGCGCGACTAGCGGGATGAATACGCAGTATTTT | - | TRBJ2-3 | TRBD2 | TRBV9
CASSVGLRTNTDTQYF | TGTGCCAGCAGCGTAGGGCTACGAACGAACACAGATACGCAGTATTTT | - | TRBJ2-3 | - | TRBV9
CASSQVGTGYYGYTF | TGCGCCAGCAGCCAAGTGGGAACAGGCTACTATGGCTACACCTTC | - | TRBJ1-2 | - | TRBV4-1
CASSRDRVAGYTF | TGTGCCAGCAGTCGGGACAGGGTCGCGGGCTACACCTTC | once | TRBJ1-2 | TRBD1 | TRBV28
CASSQDRRVGNSYEQYF | TGCGCCAGCAGCCAAGATCGTAGGGTCGGGAATTCCTACGAGCAGTACTTC | - | TRBJ2-7 | - | TRBV4-1
CASSAGTSGNIQYF | TGTGCCAGCAGCGCTGGGACTAGCGGGAACATTCAGTACTTC | - | TRBJ2-4 | TRBD2 | TRBV9
CATSRATSGRSEQFF | TGTGCCACCAGCAGGGCGACTAGCGGGAGAAGTGAGCAGTTCTTC | - | TRBJ2-1 | TRBD2 | TRBV15
CASSRGTGDYGYTF | TGCGCCAGCAGTCGAGGGACAGGGGACTATGGCTACACCTTC | - | TRBJ1-2 | TRBD1 | TRBV5-1
CASSLATSDYNEQFF | TGCGCCAGCAGCTTGGCGACCTCTGACTACAATGAGCAGTTCTTC | - | TRBJ2-1 | - | TRBV5-1
CASSQDRTGRSGYTF | TGTGCCAGCAGCCAAGATCGGACAGGGAGGAGTGGCTACACCTTC | - | TRBJ1-2 | TRBD1 | TRBV4-2
CASSQTSGRGTGELFF | TGTGCCAGCAGCCAGACTAGCGGGAGAGGTACCGGGGAGCTGTTTTTT | - | TRBJ2-2 | TRBD2 | TRBV3-1/TRBV3-2
CASSPSGGGLYEQYF | TGTGCCAGCAGTCCCTCGGGGGGAGGACTCTACGAGCAGTACTTC | - | TRBJ2-7 | TRBD2 | TRBV28
CASSDGSSQPQHF | TGTGCCAGCAGCGACGGGTCTAGCCAGCCCCAGCATTTT | - | TRBJ1-5 | - | TRBV11-2
CASSLLREDTQYF | TGTGCCAGCAGCCTCCTGAGGGAAGATACGCAGTATTTT | once | TRBJ2-3 | - | TRBV7-2
CASSYSSGRTETQYF | TGTGCCAGCAGTTACTCGAGCGGGAGAACGGAGACCCAGTACTTC | - | TRBJ2-5 | TRBD2 | TRBV6-2/TRBV6-3
CASSLTENTEAFF | TGTGCCAGCAGCTTGACAGAGAACACTGAAGCTTTCTTT | - | TRBJ1-1 | - | TRBV11-1
CASSGGRSSYNSPLHF | TGTGCCAGCAGTGGGGGCAGGAGCTCCTATAATTCACCCCTCCACTTT | - | TRBJ1-6 | - | TRBV6-1